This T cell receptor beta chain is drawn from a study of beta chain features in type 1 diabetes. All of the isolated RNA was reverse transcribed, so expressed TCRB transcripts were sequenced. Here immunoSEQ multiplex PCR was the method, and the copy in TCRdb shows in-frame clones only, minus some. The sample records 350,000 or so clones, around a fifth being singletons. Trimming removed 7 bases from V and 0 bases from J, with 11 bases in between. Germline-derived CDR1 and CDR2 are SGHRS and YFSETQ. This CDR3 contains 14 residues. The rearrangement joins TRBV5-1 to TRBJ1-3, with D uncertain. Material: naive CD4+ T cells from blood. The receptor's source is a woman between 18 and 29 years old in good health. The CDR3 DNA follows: TGCGCCAGCGGAGAAGGCCTCTCTGGAAACACCATATATTTT. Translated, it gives CASGEGLSGNTIYF. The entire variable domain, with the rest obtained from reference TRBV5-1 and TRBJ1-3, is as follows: KAGVTQTPRYLIKTRGQQVTLSCSPISGHRSVSWYQQTPGQGLQFLFEYFSETQRNKGNFPGRFSGRQFSNSRSEMNVSTLELGDSALYLCASGEGLSGNTIYFGEGSWLTVV.